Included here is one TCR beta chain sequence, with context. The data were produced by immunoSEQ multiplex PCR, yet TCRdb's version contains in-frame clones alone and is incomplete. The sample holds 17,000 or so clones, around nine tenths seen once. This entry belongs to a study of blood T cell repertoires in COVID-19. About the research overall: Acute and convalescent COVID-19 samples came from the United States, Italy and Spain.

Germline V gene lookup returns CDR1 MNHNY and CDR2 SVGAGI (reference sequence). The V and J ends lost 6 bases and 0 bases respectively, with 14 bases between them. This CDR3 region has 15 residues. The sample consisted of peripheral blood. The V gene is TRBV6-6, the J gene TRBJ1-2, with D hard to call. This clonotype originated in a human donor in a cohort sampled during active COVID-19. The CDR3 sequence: CASSQDGLTNYGYTF. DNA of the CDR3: TGTGCCAGCAGCCAAGACGGACTGACTAACTATGGCTACACCTTC.